This entry lists 24 T cell receptor beta chains sequenced from one sample in a study of CD8+ T cells in alopecia areata. This sample's treatment: oral pan-JAK inhibitor, 5-10 mg twice daily. cDNA reverse transcribed from extracted RNA served as the sequencing template. Method: immunoSEQ multiplex PCR; TCRdb's copy keeps in-frame clones and lacks some. The sample holds some 200,000 clones, 60% seen once. Sequencing used CD4+ T cells sorted from blood, obtained at week 4, from a patient treated with tofacitinib. Receptors originate from a human donor with alopecia areata.

The gene calls are TRBV13 and TRBJ1-1; TRBD1 matches 8 bases. J lost 4 bases, V lost 3 bases, and 7 bases had no gene match. CDR3 length: 15 residues. Germline V gives CDR1 PRHDT, CDR2 FYEKMQ (reference sequence). CDR3 DNA sequence: TGTGCCAGCAGCTTCGGGCAGGGGGCGCCCACTGAAGCTTTCTTT. Its translation: CASSFGQGAPTEAFF.

This clone was observed a single time. CDR3 DNA: TGTGCCTGGATGAAGTCTTCTAATTCACCCCTCCACTTT. This codes for CAWMKSSNSPLHF. V is TRBV30 and J is TRBJ1-6, with D unresolved. The V end lost 4 bases, the J end lost 6 bases, and 10 bases lay between the germline ends. Germline V gene data show CDR1 as GTSNPN and CDR2 as SVGIG (reference sequence). CDR3 length: 13 residues.

In this sample, this clone turned up a few times. The CDR3 nucleotides are TGCGCCAGCAGCCAATTAGTCGTGAACACCGGGGAGCTGTTTTTT. Protein sequence: CASSQLVVNTGELFF. This chain links TRBV4-3 with TRBJ2-2; D remains unclear. Germline CDR1 is LGHNA and CDR2 is YSLEER. This CDR3 has 15 residues. V was cut by 2 bases and J by 1 base, with 8 bases left in between.

This clone was picked up one time. J is TRBJ2-5 and V is TRBV5-4; possibly TRBD1 for D (5 bases). The germline gives CDR1 SGHNT, CDR2 YYREEE (reference sequence). The CDR3 is 13 residues long. Trimming cost V 2 bases and J 1 base, with 6 bases left between them. CDR3 region: CASSFQGQETQYF. The CDR3 nucleotides read TGTGCCAGCAGCTTCCAGGGCCAAGAGACCCAGTACTTC.

The rearrangement uses TRBV29-1 and TRBJ1-2; D uncertain. Trimming left V 3 bases short and J 4 bases short, with 12 bases between. This CDR3 spans 13 amino acids. Germline lookup yields CDR1 SQVTM and CDR2 ANQGSEA. Written as DNA, the CDR3 is TGCAGCGTTGACCGAGCCCTCACCTATGGCTACACCTTC. Amino acids: CSVDRALTYGYTF.

This chain uses TRBV15 with TRBJ2-1; TRBD2 matches at 13 bases. Losses at the gene ends were 5 bases for V and 0 bases for J; bases not matched to a gene: 10. In germline, CDR1 is LNHNV, CDR2 YYDKDF (reference sequence). This CDR3 spans 19 amino acids. The CDR3 sequence: CATSPRLAGGLSSYNEQFF. The DNA of the CDR3 is TGTGCCACCAGCCCCCGACTAGCGGGGGGCCTCAGCTCCTACAATGAGCAGTTCTTC.

A remark on this clone: The sample has other DNA sequences that encode this CDR3 too. The chain is built from TRBV29-1 and TRBJ1-1; maybe TRBD1 (5 bases). The CDR3 contains 13 residues. The germline V gene encodes CDR1 SQVTM and CDR2 ANQGSEA. Trimming took 4 bases from V and 0 from J, leaving 9 bases between them. CDR3 residues: CSVGGRMNTEAFF. CDR3 nucleotides: TGCAGCGTTGGGGGACGGATGAACACTGAAGCTTTCTTT.

V gene TRBV28 combines with J gene TRBJ2-5, with D perhaps TRBD2 (6 bases). The V gene lost 5 bases and the J gene lost 5 bases, with 12 bases spanning the gap. Germline V CDR1 and CDR2: MDHEN, SYDVKM. CDR3 length: 13 amino acids. DNA for the CDR3: TGTGCCAGCAGTCCCGCGGGGTGGGAGACCCAGTACTTC. This codes for CASSPAGWETQYF.

The V and J genes are TRBV28 and TRBJ2-3; D uncertain. This CDR3 region has 14 residues. Trimming cost V 5 bases and J 4 bases, with 13 bases left between them. Germline lookup yields CDR1 MDHEN and CDR2 SYDVKM. For the CDR3, the DNA is TGTGCCAGCAGTCCCAATCGACAAGCAGATACGCAGTATTTT. Translation: CASSPNRQADTQYF.

The gene calls are TRBV30 and TRBJ1-1, with D perhaps matching TRBD1 (5 bases). The CDR3 runs to 12 residues. V shed 7 bases and J shed 1 base, with 10 bases lying between them. The V gene's germline CDR1 is GTSNPN and CDR2 SVGIG (reference sequence). The CDR3 reads CASGRGNTEAFF. The CDR3 region has the DNA TGTGCCTCAGGGAGGGGGAACACTGAAGCTTTCTTT.

The chain carries TRBV10-3 and TRBJ2-7; 9 bases align to TRBD2. Losses at the gene ends were 0 bases for V and 3 bases for J; bases not matched to a gene: 12. Germline V gene lookup returns CDR1 ENHRY and CDR2 SYGVKD. This CDR3 has 18 amino acids. The CDR3, as DNA: TGTGCCATCAGTGAGTCGACTGGGCTAGCGGGGCCCTTCTACGAGCAGTACTTC. Encoded protein: CAISESTGLAGPFYEQYF.

CDR3 in DNA: TGTGCCAGCAGCCGTGACAGGGGGCACTACAATGAGCAGTTCTTC. Translating it yields CASSRDRGHYNEQFF. The chain uses TRBV5-6 and TRBJ2-1, with 10 bases fitting TRBD1. V trimming: 4 bases; J trimming: 3 bases; junction bases outside the gene matches: 4. Germline CDR1 reads SGHDT; CDR2 reads YYEEEE. The CDR3 consists of 15 residues.

The chain carries TRBV30 and TRBJ2-3, with TRBD1 identical over 8 bases. The CDR3 is 10 amino acids. Germline-derived CDR1 and CDR2 are GTSNPN and SVGIG (reference sequence). The V gene end was trimmed by 5 bases and the J gene end by 10 bases; junction bases not matched to a gene: 2. CDR3 bases: TGTGCCTGGGGACAGGGTGCGCAGTATTTT. Its protein product is CAWGQGAQYF.

The V and J genes are TRBV6-1 and TRBJ1-6, with a possible D match to TRBD1 (5 bases). CDR1 and CDR2 (germline): MNHNS, SASEGT. Trimming shortened V by 5 bases and J by 7 bases, and 9 bases separated the two germline ends. CDR3 length: 13 residues. This CDR3 is CASSPGRNSPLHF. In DNA form, the CDR3 reads TGTGCCAGCAGTCCAGGGCGAAATTCACCCCTCCACTTT.

The chain links TRBV4-1 to TRBJ2-7; TRBD2 matches 8 bases. Germline loops: CDR1 MGHRA, CDR2 YSYEKL. V lost 0 bases to trimming and J lost 7 bases; unmatched junction nucleotides: 5. This CDR3 is 14 amino acids long. CDR3 loop: CASSQDGRGREQYF. CDR3 sequence (DNA): TGCGCCAGCAGCCAAGACGGGAGGGGCCGGGAGCAGTACTTC.

V and J are TRBV7-2 and TRBJ2-7; maybe TRBD2 (6 bases). Germline V lookup: CDR1 SGHTA, CDR2 FQGNSA. The CDR3 length is 15 residues. V was shortened by 1 base and J by 1 base, with 11 bases between the two germline ends. CDR3 protein: CASSLGGRKSYEQYF. In DNA, the CDR3 is TGTGCCAGCAGCTTAGGGGGGAGGAAATCCTACGAGCAGTACTTC.

This chain connects TRBV4-1 to TRBJ2-5; D is uncertain. The germline V gene encodes CDR1 MGHRA and CDR2 YSYEKL. The CDR3 extends over 14 amino acids. Trimming took 1 base from V and 2 from J, leaving 8 bases between them. The CDR3 spells CASSQGQLQETQYF. The CDR3, as DNA: TGCGCCAGCAGCCAAGGGCAACTGCAAGAGACCCAGTACTTC.

This chain joins TRBV10-3 and TRBJ2-3, with D perhaps being TRBD1 or TRBD2 (5 bases each). CDR1 is ENHRY, CDR2 SYGVKD, per germline. Trimming took 5 bases from V and 5 from J, leaving 8 bases between them. This CDR3 region has 12 residues. The CDR3 DNA sequence: TGTGCCATCAGTAATGGGGGAGATACGCAGTATTTT. It specifies CAISNGGDTQYF.

CDR3 sequence (DNA): TGTGCCAGTAGTGTTCGGACAGACTATAATTCACCCCTCCACTTT. It specifies CASSVRTDYNSPLHF. The rearrangement uses TRBV19 and TRBJ1-6; a possible D gene is TRBD1 (6 bases). Germline-derived CDR1 and CDR2 are LNHDA and SQIVND (reference sequence). The CDR3 is made up of 15 amino acids. V gave up 5 bases and J gave up 3 bases, with 11 bases separating them.

This clone has a handful of counts. V is TRBV5-6 and J is TRBJ1-1; no clear D. V lost 3 bases to trimming and J lost 1 base, with 10 bases between them. Germline V gene sequence: CDR1 SGHDT, CDR2 YYEEEE. The CDR3 has 14 amino acids. CDR3 residues: CASSSFGQNTEAFF. The DNA of the CDR3 is TGTGCCAGCAGCTCTTTCGGGCAGAACACTGAAGCTTTCTTT.

The rearrangement joins TRBV30 to TRBJ1-5; TRBD1 is a possible D gene (6 bases). This CDR3 comprises 13 residues. The V gene lost 1 base and the J gene lost 4 bases, with 8 bases spanning the gap. The germline CDR1 and CDR2 sequences are GTSNPN and SVGIG (reference sequence). This CDR3 reads CAWSAGENQPQHF. CDR3 nucleotide sequence: TGTGCCTGGAGTGCAGGGGAAAATCAGCCCCAGCATTTT.

This chain links TRBV5-1 with TRBJ2-1, with D perhaps assigned TRBD1 or TRBD2 (5 bases each). V was clipped by 6 bases and J by 2 bases, with 12 bases between them. Germline CDR1 is SGHRS and CDR2 is YFSETQ. The length of the CDR3 is 14 residues. The CDR3 spells CASTTGTAYNEQFF. The CDR3 DNA sequence: TGCGCCAGCACAACCGGGACCGCCTACAATGAGCAGTTCTTC.

This sequence joins TRBV9 and TRBJ2-7; D is unresolved. The germline V gene encodes CDR1 SGDLS and CDR2 YYNGEE. The CDR3 sequence is 15 residues long. Trimming left V 3 bases short and J 4 bases short, with 17 bases between. CDR3 region: CASSGGLVDGYEQYF. As DNA, the CDR3 is TGTGCCAGCAGCGGCGGTCTAGTTGACGGGTACGAGCAGTACTTC.

The rearrangement joins TRBV19 to TRBJ2-7; 11 bases align to TRBD1. Germline V gene lookup returns CDR1 LNHDA and CDR2 SQIVND (reference sequence). Unmatched junction bases numbered 1, after V lost 9 bases and J lost 0 bases. This CDR3 region has 13 residues. The CDR3 sequence: CASGTGGSYEQYF. CDR3 in DNA: TGTGCCAGCGGGACAGGGGGCTCCTACGAGCAGTACTTC.